This TCR beta chain was sequenced for a study of tumor-infiltrating lymphocytes in primary liver carcinoma. Both blood RNA, taken from unsorted whole blood, and germline DNA were extracted. Before surgery, roughly 4 milliliters of EDTA blood were taken. V lost 0 bases and J 5 bases, leaving 8 bases between the germline ends. This CDR3 has 14 residues. Germline V gene data show CDR1 as SEHNR and CDR2 as FQNEAQ (reference sequence). With roughly 0.5 ug total RNA as template and a constant-region primer, TCR beta cDNA was made. Nested multiplex PCR, run for three rounds with slightly modified ARM-PCR, yielded TCR beta libraries. Rounds one and two of PCR, each of 10 cycles, were primed with TRBV1-TRBV30 forward primers and a C-beta reverse primer. MiXCR, run by TCRdb on the multiplex PCR reads, gives a single entry per CDR3 protein. The sample contains 300,000 to 350,000 distinct CDR3 sequences, 58% of which appear only once.

This clonotype was recorded a few times. This clonotype originated in a woman aged 30 to 39 with primary liver carcinoma and hepatitis B virus infection. Material for sequencing was peripheral blood. The chain couples TRBV7-9 to TRBJ1-5; D ambiguous. CDR3 sequence (DNA): TGTGCCAGCAGCTTAGCGGGCGCAGATCAGCCCCAGCATTTT. Translating it yields CASSLAGADQPQHF.